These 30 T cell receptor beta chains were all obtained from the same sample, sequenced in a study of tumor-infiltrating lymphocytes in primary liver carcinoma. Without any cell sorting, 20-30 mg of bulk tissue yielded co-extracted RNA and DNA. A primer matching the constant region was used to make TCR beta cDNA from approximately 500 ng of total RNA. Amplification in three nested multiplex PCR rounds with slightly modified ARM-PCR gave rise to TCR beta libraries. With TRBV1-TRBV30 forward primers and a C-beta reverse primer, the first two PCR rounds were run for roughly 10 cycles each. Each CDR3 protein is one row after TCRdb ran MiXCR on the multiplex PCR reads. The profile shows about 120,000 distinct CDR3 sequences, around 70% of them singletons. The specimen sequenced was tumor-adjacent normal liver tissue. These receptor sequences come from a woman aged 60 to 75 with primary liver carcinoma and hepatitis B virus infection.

CDR3 DNA: TGCTGTGCATATGGACTAGCGGGAGGGCCCTCCAAGGACAATGAGCAGTTCTTC. Its translation is CCAYGLAGGPSKDNEQFF. V usage is TRBV29-1 and J usage is TRBJ2-1; TRBD2 agrees at 15 bases. The germline CDR1 and CDR2 sequences are SQVTM and ANQGSEA. This CDR3 is 18 amino acids long.

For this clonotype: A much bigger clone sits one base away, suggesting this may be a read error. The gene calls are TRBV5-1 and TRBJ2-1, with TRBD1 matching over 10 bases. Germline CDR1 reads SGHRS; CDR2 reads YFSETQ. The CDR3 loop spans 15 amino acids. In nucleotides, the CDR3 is TGCACCAGCAGCTTGGGGACAGGGGTGAGCAATGAGCAGTTCTTC. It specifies CTSSLGTGVSNEQFF.

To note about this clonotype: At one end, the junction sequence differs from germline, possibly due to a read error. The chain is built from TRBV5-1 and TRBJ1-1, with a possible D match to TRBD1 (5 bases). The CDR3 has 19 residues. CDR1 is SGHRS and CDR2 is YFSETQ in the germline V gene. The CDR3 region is CASSSPRFSLGPANTGAFF. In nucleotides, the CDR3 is TGCGCCAGCAGCTCCCCTCGGTTTTCTTTGGGGCCGGCCAACACTGGAGCTTTCTTT.

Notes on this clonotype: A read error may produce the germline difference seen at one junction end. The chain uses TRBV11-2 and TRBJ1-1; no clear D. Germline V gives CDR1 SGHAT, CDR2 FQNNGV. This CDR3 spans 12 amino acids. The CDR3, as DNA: TGTGCTAGCAGCTCTAAACGGGCCGAAGCTTTCTTT. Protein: CASSSKRAEAFF.

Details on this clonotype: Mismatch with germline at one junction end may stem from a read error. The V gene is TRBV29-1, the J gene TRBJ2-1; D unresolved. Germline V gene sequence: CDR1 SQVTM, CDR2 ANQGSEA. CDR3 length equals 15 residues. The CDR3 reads CSVEVHRRSGNEEFF. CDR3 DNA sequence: TGCAGCGTTGAGGTACACCGGCGATCGGGCAATGAGGAGTTCTTC.

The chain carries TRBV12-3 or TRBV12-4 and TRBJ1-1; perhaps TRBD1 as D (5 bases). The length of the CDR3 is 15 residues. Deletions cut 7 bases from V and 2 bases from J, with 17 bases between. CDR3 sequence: CASNRRTGDNTEAFF. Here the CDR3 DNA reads TGTGCCAGCAATCGAAGAACAGGAGACAACACTGAAGCTTTCTTT.

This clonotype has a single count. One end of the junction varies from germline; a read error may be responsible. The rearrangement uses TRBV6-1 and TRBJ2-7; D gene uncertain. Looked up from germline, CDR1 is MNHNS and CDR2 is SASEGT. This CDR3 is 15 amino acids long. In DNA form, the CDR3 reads TGTACCAGCAGTGAATTTAACAGCGTAGTATACGAGCAGTACTTC. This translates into CTSSEFNSVVYEQYF.

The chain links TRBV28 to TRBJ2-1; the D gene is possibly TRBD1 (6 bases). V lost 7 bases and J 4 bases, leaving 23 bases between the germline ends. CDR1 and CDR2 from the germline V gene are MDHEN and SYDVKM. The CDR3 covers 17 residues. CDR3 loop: CASTPLPGARGYNEQFF. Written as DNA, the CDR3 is TGTGCCAGCACCCCTCTCCCCGGGGCCAGGGGATACAATGAGCAGTTCTTC.

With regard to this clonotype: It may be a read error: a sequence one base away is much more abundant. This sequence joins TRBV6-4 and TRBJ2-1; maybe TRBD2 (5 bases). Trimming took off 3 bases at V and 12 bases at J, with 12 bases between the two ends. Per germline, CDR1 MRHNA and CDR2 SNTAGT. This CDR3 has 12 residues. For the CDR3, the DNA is TGTGCCAGCAGTGAATCTCGGGGTGCGCAGTTCTTC. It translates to CASSESRGAQFF.

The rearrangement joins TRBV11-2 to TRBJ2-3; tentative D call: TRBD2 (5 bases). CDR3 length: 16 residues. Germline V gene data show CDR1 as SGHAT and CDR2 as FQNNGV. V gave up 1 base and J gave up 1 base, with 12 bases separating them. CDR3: CASSLVRTGCTDTQYF. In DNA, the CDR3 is TGTGCCAGCAGCTTAGTGAGGACTGGGTGCACAGATACGCAGTATTTT. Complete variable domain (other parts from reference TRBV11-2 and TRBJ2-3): EAGVAQSPRYKIIEKRQSVAFWCNPISGHATLYWYQQILGQGPKLLIQFQNNGVVDDSQLPKDRFSAERLKGVDSTLKIQPAKLEDSAVYLCASSLVRTGCTDTQYFGPGTRLTVL.

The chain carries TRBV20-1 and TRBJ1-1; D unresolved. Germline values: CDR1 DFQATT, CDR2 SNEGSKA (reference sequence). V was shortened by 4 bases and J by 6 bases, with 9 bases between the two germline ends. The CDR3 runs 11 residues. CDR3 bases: TGCAGTGCTAACCGGGTCGCTGAAGCTTTCTTT. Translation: CSANRVAEAFF.

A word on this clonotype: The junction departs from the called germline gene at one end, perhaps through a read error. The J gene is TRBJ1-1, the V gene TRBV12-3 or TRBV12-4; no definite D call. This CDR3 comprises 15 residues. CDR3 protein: CAGSTRAPMNTEAFF. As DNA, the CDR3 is TGTGCCGGCAGTACAAGGGCACCGATGAACACTGAAGCTTTCTTT.

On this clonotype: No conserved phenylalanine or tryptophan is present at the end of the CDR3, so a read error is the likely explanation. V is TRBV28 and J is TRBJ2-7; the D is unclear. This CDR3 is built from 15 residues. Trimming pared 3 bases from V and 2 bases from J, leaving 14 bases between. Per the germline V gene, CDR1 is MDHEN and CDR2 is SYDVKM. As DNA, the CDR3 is TGTGCCAGCAGTTTCAAGGGTTTTGGAACCTACGAGCAGTACTCC. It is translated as CASSFKGFGTYEQYS.

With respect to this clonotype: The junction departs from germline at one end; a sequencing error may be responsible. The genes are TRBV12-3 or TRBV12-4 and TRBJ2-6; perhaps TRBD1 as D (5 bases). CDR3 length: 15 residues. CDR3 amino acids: CTSSLCRAGANVLTF. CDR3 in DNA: TGTACCAGCAGTTTGTGCAGGGCTGGGGCCAACGTCCTGACTTTC.

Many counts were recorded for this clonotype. CDR3 loop: CSVDSGRDDTGANVLTF. The CDR3 bases are TGCAGCGTTGATAGCGGCAGGGACGACACTGGGGCCAACGTCCTGACTTTC. The V call is TRBV29-1, the J call TRBJ2-6; weak D call: TRBD2 (6 bases). The CDR3 runs 17 residues. V shed 3 bases and J shed 2 bases, with 17 bases lying between them. Germline lookup yields CDR1 SQVTM and CDR2 ANQGSEA. Full variable domain (remainder filled in from reference TRBV29-1 and TRBJ2-6): SAVISQKPSRDICQRGTSLTIQCQVDSQVTMMFWYRQQPGQSLTLIATANQGSEATYESGFVIDKFPISRPNLTFSTLTVSNMSPEDSSIYLCSVDSGRDDTGANVLTFGAGSRLTVL.

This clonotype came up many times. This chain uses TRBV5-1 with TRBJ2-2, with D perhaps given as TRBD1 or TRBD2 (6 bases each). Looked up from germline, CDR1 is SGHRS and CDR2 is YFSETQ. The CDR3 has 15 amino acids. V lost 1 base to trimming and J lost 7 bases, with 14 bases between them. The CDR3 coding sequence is TGCGCCAGCAGCTTGATTCCAGGGGAGGTCGGGGAGCTGTTTTTT. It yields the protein CASSLIPGEVGELFF.

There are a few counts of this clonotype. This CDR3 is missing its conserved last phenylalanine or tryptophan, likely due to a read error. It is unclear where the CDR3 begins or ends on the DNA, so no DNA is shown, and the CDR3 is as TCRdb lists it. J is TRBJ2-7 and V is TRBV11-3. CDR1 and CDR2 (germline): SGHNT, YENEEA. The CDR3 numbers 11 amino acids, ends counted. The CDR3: CASSLTYEQYL.

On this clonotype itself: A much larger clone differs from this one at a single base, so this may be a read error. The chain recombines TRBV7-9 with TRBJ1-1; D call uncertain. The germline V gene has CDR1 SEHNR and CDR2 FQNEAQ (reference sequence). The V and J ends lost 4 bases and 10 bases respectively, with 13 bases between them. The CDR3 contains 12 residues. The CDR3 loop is CASSYEAEGAFF. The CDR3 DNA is TGTGCCAGCAGCTACGAGGCAGAGGGAGCTTTCTTT.

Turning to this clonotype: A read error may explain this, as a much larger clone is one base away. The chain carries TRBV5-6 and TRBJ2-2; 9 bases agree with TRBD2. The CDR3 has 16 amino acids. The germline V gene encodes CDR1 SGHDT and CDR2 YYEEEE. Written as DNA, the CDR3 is TGTGCCAGCAGCCGCGGCGGGGGGGCGAACACCGGGGAGCTGCTTTTT. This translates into CASSRGGGANTGELLF.

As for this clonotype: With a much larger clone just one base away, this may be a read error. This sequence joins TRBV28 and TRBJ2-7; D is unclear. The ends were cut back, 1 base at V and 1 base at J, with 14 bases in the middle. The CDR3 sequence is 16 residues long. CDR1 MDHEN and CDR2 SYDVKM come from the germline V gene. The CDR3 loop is CASSLFAADLSYEQYF. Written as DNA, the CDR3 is TGTGCCAGCAGTTTATTCGCGGCAGATTTATCCTACGAGCAGTACTTC.

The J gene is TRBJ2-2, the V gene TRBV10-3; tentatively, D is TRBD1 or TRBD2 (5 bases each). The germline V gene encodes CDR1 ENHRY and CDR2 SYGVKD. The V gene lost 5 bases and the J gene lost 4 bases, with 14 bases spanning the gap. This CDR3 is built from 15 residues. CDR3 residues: CAISRRTFGTGELFF. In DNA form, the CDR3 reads TGTGCCATCAGTAGGAGGACATTTGGCACCGGGGAGCTGTTTTTT.

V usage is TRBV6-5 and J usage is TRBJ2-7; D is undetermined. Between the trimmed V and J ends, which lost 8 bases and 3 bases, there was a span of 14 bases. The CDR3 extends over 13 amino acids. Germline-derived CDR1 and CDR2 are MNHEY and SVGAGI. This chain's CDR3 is CASFRSGLYEQYF. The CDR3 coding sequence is TGTGCCAGCTTCCGATCAGGTCTCTACGAGCAGTACTTC.

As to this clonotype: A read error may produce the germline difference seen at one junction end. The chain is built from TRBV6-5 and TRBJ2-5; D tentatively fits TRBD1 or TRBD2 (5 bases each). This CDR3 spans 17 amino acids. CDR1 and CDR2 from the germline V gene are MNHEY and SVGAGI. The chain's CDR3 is CASSRRSGQGSWETQYF. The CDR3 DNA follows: TGTGCCAGCAGTAGGAGGTCAGGACAAGGTTCTTGGGAGACCCAATACTTC.

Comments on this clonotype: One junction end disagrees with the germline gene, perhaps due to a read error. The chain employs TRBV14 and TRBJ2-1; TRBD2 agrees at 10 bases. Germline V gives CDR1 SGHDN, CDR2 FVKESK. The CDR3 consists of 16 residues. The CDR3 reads CAGSHFRASGSYDQFF. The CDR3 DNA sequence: TGTGCCGGCAGCCATTTTAGGGCTAGCGGGAGCTATGACCAGTTCTTC.

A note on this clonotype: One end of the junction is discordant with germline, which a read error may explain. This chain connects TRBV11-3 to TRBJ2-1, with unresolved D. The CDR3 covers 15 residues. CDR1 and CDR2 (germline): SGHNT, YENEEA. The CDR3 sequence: CSSSQTCGVYNERFF. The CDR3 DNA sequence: TGTTCCAGCAGCCAGACTTGCGGAGTTTACAATGAGCGGTTCTTC.

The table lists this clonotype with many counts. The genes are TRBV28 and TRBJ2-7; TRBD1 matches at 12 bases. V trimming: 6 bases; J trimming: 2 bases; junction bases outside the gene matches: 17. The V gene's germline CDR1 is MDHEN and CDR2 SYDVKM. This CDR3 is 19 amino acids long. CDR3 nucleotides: TGTGCCAGCAGCACAACCTCCGGGACAGGGGGCTCGGGTACCTACGAGCAGTACTTC. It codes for CASSTTSGTGGSGTYEQYF.

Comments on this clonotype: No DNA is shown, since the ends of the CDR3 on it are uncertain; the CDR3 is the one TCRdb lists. The CDR3 is CSIPGTGGRGYGCTF. This sequence joins TRBV29-1 and TRBJ1-2; the table's D call TRBD1 went unverified against the DNA. CDR1 is SQVTM and CDR2 is ANQGSEA in the germline V gene. The CDR3 is 15 residues long, counting both termini.

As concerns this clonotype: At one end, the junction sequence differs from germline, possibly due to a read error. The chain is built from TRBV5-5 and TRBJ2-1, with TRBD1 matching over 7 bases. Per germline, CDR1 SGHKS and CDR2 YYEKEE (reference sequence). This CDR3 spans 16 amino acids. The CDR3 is CASSSTGSISYNEQLF. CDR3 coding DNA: TGTGCCAGCAGCTCGACAGGGTCCATCTCCTACAATGAGCAGCTCTTC.

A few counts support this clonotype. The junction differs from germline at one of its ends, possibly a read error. The CDR3 DNA reads TGTGCCACTTCTAAGGAGCTCGGCAATCAGTCCCAGCATTTT. Translated: CATSKELGNQSQHF. This chain uses TRBV6-1 with TRBJ1-5, with D unresolved. The CDR3 is 14 amino acids. Germline CDR1 is MNHNS and CDR2 is SASEGT.

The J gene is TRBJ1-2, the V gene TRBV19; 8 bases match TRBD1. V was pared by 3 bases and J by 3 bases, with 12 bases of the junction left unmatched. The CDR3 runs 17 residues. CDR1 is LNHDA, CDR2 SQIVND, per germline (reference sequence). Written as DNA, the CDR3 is TGTGCCAGTAGTATTTCGGGACAGACAGGGGCGTACTATGGCTACACCTTC. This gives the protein CASSISGQTGAYYGYTF.